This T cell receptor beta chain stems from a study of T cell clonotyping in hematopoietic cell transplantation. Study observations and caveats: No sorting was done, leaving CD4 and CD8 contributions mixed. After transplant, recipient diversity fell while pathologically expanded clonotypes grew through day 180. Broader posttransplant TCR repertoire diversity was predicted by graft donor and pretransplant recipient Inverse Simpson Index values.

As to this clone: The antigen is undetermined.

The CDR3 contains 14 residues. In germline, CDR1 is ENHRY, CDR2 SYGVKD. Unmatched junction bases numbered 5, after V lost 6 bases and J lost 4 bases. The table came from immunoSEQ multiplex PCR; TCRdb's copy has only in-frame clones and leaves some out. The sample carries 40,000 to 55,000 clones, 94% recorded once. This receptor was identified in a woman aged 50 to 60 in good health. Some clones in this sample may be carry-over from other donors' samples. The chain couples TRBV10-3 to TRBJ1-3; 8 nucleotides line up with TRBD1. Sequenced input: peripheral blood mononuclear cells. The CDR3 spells CAIRSDRDGNTIYF. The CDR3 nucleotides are TGTGCCATCAGATCGGACAGGGACGGAAACACCATATATTTT.